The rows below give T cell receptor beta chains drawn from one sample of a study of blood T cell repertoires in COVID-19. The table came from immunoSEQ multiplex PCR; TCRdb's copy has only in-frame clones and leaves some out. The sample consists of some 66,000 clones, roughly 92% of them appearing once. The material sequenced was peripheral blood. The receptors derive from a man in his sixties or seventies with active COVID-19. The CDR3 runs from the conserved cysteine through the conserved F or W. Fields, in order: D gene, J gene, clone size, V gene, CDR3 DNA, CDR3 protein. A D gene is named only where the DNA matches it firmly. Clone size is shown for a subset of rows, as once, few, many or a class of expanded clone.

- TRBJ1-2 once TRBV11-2 TGTGCCAGCAGGCGTACGAACTATGGCTACACCTTC CASRRTNYGYTF
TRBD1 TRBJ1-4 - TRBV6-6 TGTGCCAGCAGTTACTCGATACAGGGGGCGGATGAAAAACTGTTTTTT CASSYSIQGADEKLFF
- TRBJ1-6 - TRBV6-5 TGTGCCAGCAGTTACTCGTCTCAGGTGGGCGTGACACCCCTCCACTTT CASSYSSQVGVTPLHF
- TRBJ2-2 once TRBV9 TGTGCCAGCAGCGCCGGGGGGGAGCTGTTTTTT CASSAGGELFF
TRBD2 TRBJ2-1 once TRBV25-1 TGTGCCAGCAGTGAATCAGCCGGGACTAGGGTTGAGCAGTTCTTC CASSESAGTRVEQFF
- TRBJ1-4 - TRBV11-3 TGTGCCAGCAGCCTCCGAGAGGATGAAAAACTGTTTTTT CASSLREDEKLFF
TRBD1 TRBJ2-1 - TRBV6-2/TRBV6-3 TGTGCCAGCAGTTACGGGACAGGGGGAAGTTTCTCGACTGAGCAGTTCTTC CASSYGTGGSFSTEQFF
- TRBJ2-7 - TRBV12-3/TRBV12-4 TGTGCCAGCAGAATATCCGAGCAGTACTTC CASRISEQYF
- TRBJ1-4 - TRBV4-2 TGTGCCAGCAGCCAAGGGGGAGGGTTGGATGAAAAACTGTTTTTT CASSQGGGLDEKLFF
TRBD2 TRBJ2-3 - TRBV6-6 TGTGCCAGCAGTTACGCCGGGACTAGTCCCCCAGATACGCAGTATTTT CASSYAGTSPPDTQYF
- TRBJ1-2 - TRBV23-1 TGCGCCAGCAGTCAACCAAACGGAGCTAACTATGGCTACACCTTC CASSQPNGANYGYTF
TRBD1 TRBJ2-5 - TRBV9 TGTGCCAGCAGCCCAGGACAGGGTGGGTACCAAGAGACCCAGTACTTC CASSPGQGGYQETQYF
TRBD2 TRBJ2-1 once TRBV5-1 TGCGCCAGCAGTCCGAGACTAGCGGGGGGTTACAATGAGCAGTTCTTC CASSPRLAGGYNEQFF
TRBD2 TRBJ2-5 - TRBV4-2 TGTGCCAGCAGCCAAGAAGCCCCGCTAGCGGGGGGCCAAGAGACCCAGTACTTC CASSQEAPLAGGQETQYF
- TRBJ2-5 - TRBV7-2 TGTGCCAGCAGCCCCCGGAGGGGTCCGGAGGACCAGTACTTC CASSPRRGPEDQYF
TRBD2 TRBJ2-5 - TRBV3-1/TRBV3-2 TGTGCCAGCAGCCAACTGACTAGCGGGGGCAGTGAGACCCAGTACTTC CASSQLTSGGSETQYF
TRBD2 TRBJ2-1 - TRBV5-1 TGCGCCAGCAGCTTGGATAGTAGCGGGGGGGCCAGGGAGCAGTTCTTC CASSLDSSGGAREQFF
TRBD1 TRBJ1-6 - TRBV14 TGTGCCAGCAGCCAAGGGACAGGGGCACCCCTCCACTTT CASSQGTGAPLHF
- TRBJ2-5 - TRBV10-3 TGTGCCATCAGTGAGGGCCGAATCCAAGAGACCCAGTACTTC CAISEGRIQETQYF
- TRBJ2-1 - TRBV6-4 TGTGCCAGCAGTGACTCGTTGCGCCGCCGGGGTGAGCAGTTCTTC CASSDSLRRRGEQFF
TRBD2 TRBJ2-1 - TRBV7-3 TGTGCCAGCAGCTTTGGGACTAGCGTGTCTGAGCAGTTCTTC CASSFGTSVSEQFF
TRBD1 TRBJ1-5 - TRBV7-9 TGTGCCAGCAGTACGACAGGGGATTATAGCAATCAGCCCCAGCATTTT CASSTTGDYSNQPQHF
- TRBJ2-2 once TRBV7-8 TGTGCCAGCAGCTTCGGGGTATTGAACACCGGGGAGCTGTTTTTT CASSFGVLNTGELFF
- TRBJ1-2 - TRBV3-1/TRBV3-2 TGTGCCAGCAGCCAAGCTGTGGACAGCCGAGGCTACACCTTC CASSQAVDSRGYTF
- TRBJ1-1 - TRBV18 TGTGCCAGCTCAGCAACACCTAACACTGAAGCTTTCTTT CASSATPNTEAFF
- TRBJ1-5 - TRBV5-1 TGCGCCAGCAGCTTGACCGGGATTAGCAATCAGCCCCAGCATTTT CASSLTGISNQPQHF